The 12 T cell receptor beta chains reported below all come from one sample, sequenced in a study of technical replicates of blood from a handful of donors. Assay used: immunoSEQ multiplex PCR; TCRdb lists only in-frame clones, some missing. Among fewer than 85,000 clones listed, more than 90% were seen once. The specimen was PBMCs. Source of these receptors: a human donor in good health. Some clones in this sample may be carry-over from other donors' samples.

This sequence joins TRBV2 and TRBJ1-5; D uncertain. V was pared by 7 bases and J by 3 bases, with 7 bases between. Germline loops: CDR1 SNHLY, CDR2 FYNNEI. CDR3 length: 12 amino acids. CDR3 region: CASNFNNQPQHF. DNA for the CDR3: TGTGCCAGCAATTTTAACAATCAGCCCCAGCATTTT.

The chain uses TRBV7-3 and TRBJ1-1; D not certain. The V end was cut by 3 bases, the J end by 3 bases, with 8 bases between. Germline V gene lookup returns CDR1 SGHTA and CDR2 FQGTGA. The CDR3 sequence is 13 residues long. The CDR3 nucleotides read TGTGCCAGCAGCTTCCCATCAGACACTGAAGCTTTCTTT. It encodes CASSFPSDTEAFF.

This chain uses TRBV5-1 with TRBJ2-7, with 8 bases lining up with TRBD2. The ends lost 0 bases at V and 4 bases at J; junction bases unmatched: 9. CDR3 length equals 16 residues. Germline V CDR1 and CDR2: SGHRS, YFSETQ. CDR3: CASSLDQGGGPYEQYF. Here the CDR3 DNA reads TGCGCCAGCAGCTTGGACCAGGGCGGGGGGCCGTACGAGCAGTACTTC.

V gene TRBV27 combines with J gene TRBJ2-7; 7 nucleotides align to TRBD2. Germline V CDR1 and CDR2: MNHEY, SMNVEV (reference sequence). The CDR3 is 15 amino acids. V lost 1 base and J lost 2; bases outside the gene matches: 5. The CDR3 sequence: CASSLYTGGPYEQYF. The CDR3 nucleotides read TGTGCCAGCAGTTTATATACGGGGGGTCCCTACGAGCAGTACTTC.

The CDR3: CASTEGANYGYTF. CDR3 nucleotide sequence: TGTGCCAGCACCGAAGGAGCTAACTATGGCTACACCTTC. V usage is TRBV5-8 and J usage is TRBJ1-2; D ambiguous. Between the trimmed V and J ends, which lost 6 bases and 0 bases, there was a span of 9 bases. The CDR3 extends over 13 amino acids. The germline V gene has CDR1 SGHTS and CDR2 YDEGEE.

V is TRBV19 and J is TRBJ2-1, with 13 bases fitting TRBD2. There are 17 residues in the CDR3. Per the germline V gene, CDR1 is LNHDA and CDR2 is SQIVND (reference sequence). V lost 5 bases to trimming and J lost 4 bases; unmatched junction nucleotides: 8. The CDR3 nucleotides read TGTGCCAGTAGTTCCACTAGCGGGAGGGCCTCTTACAATGAGCAGTTCTTC. This gives the protein CASSSTSGRASYNEQFF.

The rearrangement joins TRBV9 to TRBJ2-5; a weak D match, TRBD2 (5 bases). Germline assignment: CDR1 SGDLS and CDR2 YYNGEE. The CDR3 sequence is 16 residues long. Trimming pared 4 bases from V and 5 bases from J, leaving 21 bases between. The CDR3 region has the DNA TGTGCCAGCAGCTCCCAACTGGGGAGAGAATGGGAGACCCAGTACTTC. Translating gives CASSSQLGREWETQYF.

The chain links TRBV4-3 to TRBJ1-2, with TRBD1 identical over 8 bases. This CDR3 contains 16 residues. From germline, CDR1 is LGHNA and CDR2 YSLEER. With V trimmed by 6 bases and J by 6 bases, 15 bases remained unmatched. CDR3 residues: CASSRTGTPIGHGYTF. The CDR3 DNA is TGCGCCAGCAGTAGGACAGGGACTCCCATTGGACATGGCTACACCTTC.

V is TRBV2 and J is TRBJ2-1, with a tentative D call TRBD2 (5 bases). The CDR3 covers 15 residues. Germline V gives CDR1 SNHLY, CDR2 FYNNEI. V was cut by 6 bases and J by 6 bases, with 18 bases left in between. CDR3 sequence (DNA): TGTGCCAGCAGCGATGGGGAGCTCCAGGTCAATGAGCAGTTCTTC. It yields the protein CASSDGELQVNEQFF.

This chain uses TRBV19 with TRBJ2-7, with no clear D. This CDR3 region has 13 residues. The V end was cut by 5 bases, the J end by 0 bases, with 8 bases between. In germline, CDR1 is LNHDA, CDR2 SQIVND (reference sequence). The CDR3 nucleotides read TGTGCCAGTAGTGTTGAGCTCTCCTACGAGCAGTACTTC. It translates to CASSVELSYEQYF.

J is TRBJ2-3 and V is TRBV11-2; 8 bases align to TRBD2. CDR1 is SGHAT and CDR2 is FQNNGV in the germline V gene. This CDR3 is built from 16 residues. Trimming cost V 5 bases and J 0 bases; bases outside gene matches: 7. The CDR3 DNA follows: TGTGCCAGCAGCCAAGGACTAGCAAGGAGCACAGATACGCAGTATTTT. Its translation: CASSQGLARSTDTQYF.

The rearrangement uses TRBV9 and TRBJ2-7, with a possible D match to TRBD1 (5 bases). This CDR3 contains 14 residues. Germline V gives CDR1 SGDLS, CDR2 YYNGEE. V was cut by 1 base and J by 2 bases, with 10 bases left in between. In DNA form, the CDR3 reads TGTGCCAGCAGCGTAAGTACAGGAGCCTACGAGCAGTACTTC. The encoded protein is CASSVSTGAYEQYF. The variable domain in full, completed from reference TRBV9 and TRBJ2-7, reads DSGVTQTPKHLITATGQRVTLRCSPRSGDLSVYWYQQSLDQGLQFLIQYYNGEERAKGNILERFSAQQFPDLHSELNLSSLELGDSALYFCASSVSTGAYEQYFGPGTRLTVT.